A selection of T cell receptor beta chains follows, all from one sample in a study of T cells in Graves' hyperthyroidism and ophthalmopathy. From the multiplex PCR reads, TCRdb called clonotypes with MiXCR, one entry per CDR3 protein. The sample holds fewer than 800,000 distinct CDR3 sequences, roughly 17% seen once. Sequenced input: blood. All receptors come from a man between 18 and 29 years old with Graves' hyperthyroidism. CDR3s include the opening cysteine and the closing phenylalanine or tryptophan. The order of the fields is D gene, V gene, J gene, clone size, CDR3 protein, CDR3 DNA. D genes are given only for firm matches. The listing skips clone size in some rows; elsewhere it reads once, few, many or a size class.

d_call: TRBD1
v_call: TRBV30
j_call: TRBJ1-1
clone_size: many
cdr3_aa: CAWGDSNMNTEAFF
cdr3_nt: TGTGCCTGGGGGGACAGTAACATGAACACTGAAGCTTTCTTT

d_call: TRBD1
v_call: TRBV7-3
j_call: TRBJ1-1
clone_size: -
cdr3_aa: CASSLQPGGETEAFF
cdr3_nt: TGTGCCAGCAGCCTTCAACCAGGGGGCGAAACTGAAGCTTTCTTT

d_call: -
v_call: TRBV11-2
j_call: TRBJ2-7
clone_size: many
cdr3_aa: CASPQRPTQEQYF
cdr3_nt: TGTGCCAGCCCTCAACGGCCAACACAGGAGCAGTACTTC

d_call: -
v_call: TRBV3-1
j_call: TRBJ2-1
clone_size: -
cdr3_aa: CASSQDLAVSYNEQFF
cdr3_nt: TGTGCCAGCAGCCAAGATCTGGCGGTTTCCTACAATGAGCAGTTCTTC

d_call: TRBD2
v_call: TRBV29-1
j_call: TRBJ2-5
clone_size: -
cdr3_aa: CSGGKGRGQETQYF
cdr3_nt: TGCAGCGGTGGTAAAGGGCGGGGGCAAGAGACCCAGTACTTC

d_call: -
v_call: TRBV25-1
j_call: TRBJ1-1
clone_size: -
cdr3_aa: CASSDGTEAFF
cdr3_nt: TGTGCCAGTTCGGACGGCACTGAAGCTTTCTTT

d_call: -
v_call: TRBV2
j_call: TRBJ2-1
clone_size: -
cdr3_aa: CASRDPGSSYNEQFF
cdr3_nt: TGTGCCAGCAGAGATCCCGGGAGTTCATACAATGAGCAGTTCTTC

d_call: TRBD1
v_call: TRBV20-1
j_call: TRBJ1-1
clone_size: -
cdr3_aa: CRASGGNTEAFF
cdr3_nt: TGCAGGGCCTCAGGGGGTAACACTGAAGCTTTCTTT

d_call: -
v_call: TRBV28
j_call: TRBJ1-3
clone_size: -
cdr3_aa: CASSPTGLTGNTIYF
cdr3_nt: TGTGCCAGCAGCCCCACAGGTTTGACTGGAAACACCATATATTTT

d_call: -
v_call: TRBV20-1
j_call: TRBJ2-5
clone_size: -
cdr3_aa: CSASWPVGETQYF
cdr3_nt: TGCAGTGCTAGCTGGCCCGTCGGGGAGACCCAGTACTTC

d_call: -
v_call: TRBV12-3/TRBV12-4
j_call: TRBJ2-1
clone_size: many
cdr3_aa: CASKLNNNEQFF
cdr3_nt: TGTGCCAGCAAGTTAAACAACAATGAGCAGTTCTTC

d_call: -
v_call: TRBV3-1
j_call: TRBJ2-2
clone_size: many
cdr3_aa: CASSQEGETGELFF
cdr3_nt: TGTGCCAGCAGCCAAGAAGGCGAAACCGGGGAGCTGTTTTTT

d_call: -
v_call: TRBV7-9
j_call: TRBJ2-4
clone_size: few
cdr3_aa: CASSLSRALMGIQYF
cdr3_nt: TGTGCCAGCAGCTTATCTCGGGCCCTGATGGGCATTCAGTACTTC

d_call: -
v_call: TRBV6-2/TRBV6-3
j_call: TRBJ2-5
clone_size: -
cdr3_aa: CASRHNRQETQYF
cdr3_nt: TGTGCCAGCAGACATAACCGTCAAGAGACCCAGTACTTC

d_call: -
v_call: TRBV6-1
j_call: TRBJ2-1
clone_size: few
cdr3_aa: CASFSASSYNEQFF
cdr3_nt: TGTGCCAGCTTTAGCGCGAGCTCCTACAATGAGCAGTTCTTC

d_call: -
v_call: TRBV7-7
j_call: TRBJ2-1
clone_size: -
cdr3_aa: CASSEDRSNEQFF
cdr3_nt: TGTGCTAGCAGCGAGGACAGAAGCAATGAGCAGTTCTTC

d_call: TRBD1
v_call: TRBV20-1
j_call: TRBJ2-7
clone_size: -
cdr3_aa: CSARAPRDRGLYEQYF
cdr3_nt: TGCAGTGCTAGAGCCCCCCGGGACAGGGGGCTATACGAGCAGTACTTC

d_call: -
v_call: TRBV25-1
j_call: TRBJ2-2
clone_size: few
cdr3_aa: CASSGYGELFF
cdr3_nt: TGTGCCAGCAGTGGGTACGGGGAGCTGTTTTTT

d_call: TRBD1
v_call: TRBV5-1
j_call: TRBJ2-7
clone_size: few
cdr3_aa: CASSKGQGFNEQYF
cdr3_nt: TGCGCCAGCAGCAAGGGACAGGGGTTCAACGAGCAGTACTTC

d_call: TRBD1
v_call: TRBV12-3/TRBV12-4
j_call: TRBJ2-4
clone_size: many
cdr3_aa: CASSRTGGPKNIQYF
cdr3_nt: TGTGCCAGCAGCCGGACAGGGGGGCCCAAAAACATTCAGTACTTC

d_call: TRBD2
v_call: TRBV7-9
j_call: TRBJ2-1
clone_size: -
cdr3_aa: CASSLVSSGIQLYNEQFF
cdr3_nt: TGTGCCAGCAGCTTAGTGTCTAGCGGGATCCAACTCTACAATGAGCAGTTCTTC

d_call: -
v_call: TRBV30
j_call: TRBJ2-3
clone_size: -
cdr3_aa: CAWSVGGADKQYF
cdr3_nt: TGTGCCTGGAGTGTAGGGGGAGCAGATAAGCAGTATTTT

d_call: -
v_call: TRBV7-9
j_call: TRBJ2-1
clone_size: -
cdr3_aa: CAGSLQVSEQFF
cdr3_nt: TGTGCCGGCAGCTTACAGGTTAGTGAGCAGTTCTTC

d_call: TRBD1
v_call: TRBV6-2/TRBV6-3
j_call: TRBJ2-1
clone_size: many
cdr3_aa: CASSPLDRGYNSYNEQFF
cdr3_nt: TGTGCCAGCAGCCCCTTAGACAGGGGTTATAACTCCTACAATGAGCAGTTCTTC

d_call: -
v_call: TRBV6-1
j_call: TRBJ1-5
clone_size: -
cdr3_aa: CASSASWDFSNQPQHF
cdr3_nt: TGTGCCAGCAGTGCCAGTTGGGATTTTAGCAATCAGCCCCAGCATTTT

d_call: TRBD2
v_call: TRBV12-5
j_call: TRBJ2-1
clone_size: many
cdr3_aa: CASGLGLAGDSRNEQFF
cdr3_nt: TGTGCTAGTGGTTTGGGACTAGCGGGAGACAGTAGGAATGAGCAGTTCTTC